This TCR beta chain was recovered during a study of early T cells in non-severe SARS-CoV-2 infection. Study-level background: Chains from this unsorted whole-blood bulk RNA could not be paired. Study-level results: VDJdb matching favored anti-spike CD8 responses, missing private and CD4 specificities.

MiXCR was run by TCRdb on the 5' RACE reads, yielding one entry per CDR3 protein. The table lists some 52,000 distinct CDR3 sequences, about 8.2% of them singletons, with 8.5% to 10% in the top ten. CDR1 and CDR2 from the germline V gene are SGHKS and YYEKEE (reference sequence). The CDR3 totals 17 residues. Trimming took off 0 bases at V and 0 bases at J, with 15 bases between the two ends. This clonotype was counted many times. Its antigen is currently unknown. This TCR was sampled from an adult who was a healthcare worker with PCR-confirmed SARS-CoV-2 infection or an uninfected control (not recorded which). Sequencing input: whole blood. The rearrangement uses TRBV5-5 and TRBJ1-2; D perhaps matches TRBD1 (6 bases). The CDR3 region has the DNA TGTGCCAGCAGCTTGGTCCCAGGGGCCCGAGCTAACTATGGCTACACCTTC. Translating gives CASSLVPGARANYGYTF.